The source of this TCR beta chain is a study of blood T cell repertoires in COVID-19. The overall study: T cells, B-cell-depleted T cells, or PBMCs supplied cDNA or gDNA.

Produced via immunoSEQ multiplex PCR; TCRdb's table is partial and in-frame only. The sample shows fewer than 350,000 clones, almost 85% of them seen only once. Germline V gene lookup returns CDR1 MNHNS and CDR2 SASEGT. V dropped 3 bases and J dropped 3; count of bases not matched to a gene: 3. The CDR3 length is 15 residues. The rearrangement joins TRBV6-1 to TRBJ2-2, with 8 positions matching TRBD2. This receptor was taken from a human donor in a cohort sampled during active COVID-19. The sequencing input was peripheral blood. CDR3 in DNA: TGTGCCAGCAGTGACCCCGGGGGGGACACCGGGGAGCTGTTTTTT. This codes for CASSDPGGDTGELFF.